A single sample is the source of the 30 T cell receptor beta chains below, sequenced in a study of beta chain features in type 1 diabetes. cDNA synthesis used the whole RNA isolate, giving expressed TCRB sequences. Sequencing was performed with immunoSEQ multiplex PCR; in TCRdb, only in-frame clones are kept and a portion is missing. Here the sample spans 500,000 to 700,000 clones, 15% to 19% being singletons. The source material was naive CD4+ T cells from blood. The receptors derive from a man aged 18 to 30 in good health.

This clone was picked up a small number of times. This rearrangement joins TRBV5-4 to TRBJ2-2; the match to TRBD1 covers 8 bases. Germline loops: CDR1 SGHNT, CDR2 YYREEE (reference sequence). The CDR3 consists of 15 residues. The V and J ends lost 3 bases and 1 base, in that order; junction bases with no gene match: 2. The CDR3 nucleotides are TGTGCCAGCAGCTATGGACAGGGGAACACCGGGGAGCTGTTTTTT. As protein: CASSYGQGNTGELFF.

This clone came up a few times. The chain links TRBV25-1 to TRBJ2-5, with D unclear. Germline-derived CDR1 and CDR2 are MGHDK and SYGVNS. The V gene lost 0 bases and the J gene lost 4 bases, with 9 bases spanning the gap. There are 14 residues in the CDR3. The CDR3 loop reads CASSEYGSLETQYF. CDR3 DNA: TGTGCCAGCAGTGAATACGGGTCTCTAGAGACCCAGTACTTC.

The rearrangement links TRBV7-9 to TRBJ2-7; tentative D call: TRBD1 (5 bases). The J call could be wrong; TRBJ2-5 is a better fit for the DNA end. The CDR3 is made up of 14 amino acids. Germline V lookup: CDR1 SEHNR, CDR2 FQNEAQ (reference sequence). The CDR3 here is CASSLARVHGTQYF. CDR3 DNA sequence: TGTGCCAGCAGCTTAGCCAGGGTCCACGGGACCCAGTACTTC.

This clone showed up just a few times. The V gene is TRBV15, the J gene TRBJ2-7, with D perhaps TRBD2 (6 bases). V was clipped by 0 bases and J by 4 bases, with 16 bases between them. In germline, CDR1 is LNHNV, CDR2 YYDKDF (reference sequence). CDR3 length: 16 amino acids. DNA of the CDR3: TGTGCCACCAGCAGAGATGGGGGGAGGAGGAGGTACGAGCAGTACTTC. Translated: CATSRDGGRRRYEQYF.

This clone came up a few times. The CDR3 protein is CASRQGGGNEKLFF. The CDR3 DNA is TGTGCCAGTAGGCAGGGAGGGGGTAATGAAAAACTGTTTTTT. V and J are TRBV19 and TRBJ1-4; D may be TRBD1 (6 bases). This CDR3 spans 14 amino acids. With 6 bases removed from V and 4 bases from J, the gap between germline ends came to 12 bases. Germline V gene sequence: CDR1 LNHDA, CDR2 SQIVND (reference sequence).

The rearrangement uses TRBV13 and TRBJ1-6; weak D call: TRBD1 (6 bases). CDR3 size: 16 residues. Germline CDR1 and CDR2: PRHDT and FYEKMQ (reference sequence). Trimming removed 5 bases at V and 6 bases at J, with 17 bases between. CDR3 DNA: TGTGCCAGCAGCAACCAAGGGTCCAGGGGTAATTCACCCCTCCACTTT. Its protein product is CASSNQGSRGNSPLHF.

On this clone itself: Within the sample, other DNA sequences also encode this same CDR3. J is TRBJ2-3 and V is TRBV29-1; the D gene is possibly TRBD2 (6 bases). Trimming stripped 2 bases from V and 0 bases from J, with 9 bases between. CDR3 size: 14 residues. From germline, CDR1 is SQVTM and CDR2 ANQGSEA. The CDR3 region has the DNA TGCAGCGTTGAACGGGGGACTAGCACAGATACGCAGTATTTT. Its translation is CSVERGTSTDTQYF.

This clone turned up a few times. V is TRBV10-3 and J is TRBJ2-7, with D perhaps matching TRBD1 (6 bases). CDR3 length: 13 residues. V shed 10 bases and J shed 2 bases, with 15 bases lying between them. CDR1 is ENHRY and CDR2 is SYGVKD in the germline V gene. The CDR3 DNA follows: TGTGCCACCACAAGGGCAGGGGCCTACGAGCAGTACTTC. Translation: CATTRAGAYEQYF.

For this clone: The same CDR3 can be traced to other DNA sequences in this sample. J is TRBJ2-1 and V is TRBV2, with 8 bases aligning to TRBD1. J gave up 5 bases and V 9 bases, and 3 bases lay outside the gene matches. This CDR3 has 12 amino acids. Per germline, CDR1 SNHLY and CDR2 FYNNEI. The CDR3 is CASRTGHNEQFF. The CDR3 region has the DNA TGTGCCAGTCGGACAGGGCACAATGAGCAGTTCTTC.

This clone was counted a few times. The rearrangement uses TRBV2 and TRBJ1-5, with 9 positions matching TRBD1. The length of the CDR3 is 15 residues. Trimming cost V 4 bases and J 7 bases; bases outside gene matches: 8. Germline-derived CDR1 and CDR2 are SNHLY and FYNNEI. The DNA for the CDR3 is TGTGCCAGCAGTGGATCCGGGACAGGGTACCAGCCCCAGCATTTT. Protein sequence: CASSGSGTGYQPQHF.

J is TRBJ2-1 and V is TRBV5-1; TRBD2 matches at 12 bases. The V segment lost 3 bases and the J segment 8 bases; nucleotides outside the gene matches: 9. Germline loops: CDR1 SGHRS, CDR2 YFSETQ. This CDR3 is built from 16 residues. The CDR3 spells CASSSELAGGPYEQFF. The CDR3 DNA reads TGCGCCAGCAGCTCGGAGCTAGCGGGAGGGCCTTATGAGCAGTTCTTC. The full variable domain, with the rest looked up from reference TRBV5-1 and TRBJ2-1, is KAGVTQTPRYLIKTRGQQVTLSCSPISGHRSVSWYQQTPGQGLQFLFEYFSETQRNKGNFPGRFSGRQFSNSRSEMNVSTLELGDSALYLCASSSELAGGPYEQFFGPGTRLTVL.

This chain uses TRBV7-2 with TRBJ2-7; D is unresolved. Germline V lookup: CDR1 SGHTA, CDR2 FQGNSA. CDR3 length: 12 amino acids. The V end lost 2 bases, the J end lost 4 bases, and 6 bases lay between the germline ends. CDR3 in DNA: TGTGCCAGCAGCTTATATTCGTACGAGCAGTACTTC. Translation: CASSLYSYEQYF.

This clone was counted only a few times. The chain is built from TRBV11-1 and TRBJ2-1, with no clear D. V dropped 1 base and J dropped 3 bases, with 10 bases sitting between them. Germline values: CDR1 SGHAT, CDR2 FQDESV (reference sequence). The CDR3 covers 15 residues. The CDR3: CASSLVIRYYNEQFF. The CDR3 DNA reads TGTGCCAGCAGCTTAGTTATTCGTTACTACAATGAGCAGTTCTTC. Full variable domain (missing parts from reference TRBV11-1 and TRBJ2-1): EAEVAQSPRYKITEKSQAVAFWCDPISGHATLYWYRQILGQGPELLVQFQDESVVDDSQLPKDRFSAERLKGVDSTLKIQPAELGDSAMYLCASSLVIRYYNEQFFGPGTRLTVL.

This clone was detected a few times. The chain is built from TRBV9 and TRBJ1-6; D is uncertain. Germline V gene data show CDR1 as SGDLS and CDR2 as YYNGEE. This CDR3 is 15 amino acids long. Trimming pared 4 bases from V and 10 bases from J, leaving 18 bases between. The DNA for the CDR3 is TGTGCCAGCAGCCCGCGATTGACGCAAGACTCACCCCTCCACTTT. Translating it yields CASSPRLTQDSPLHF.

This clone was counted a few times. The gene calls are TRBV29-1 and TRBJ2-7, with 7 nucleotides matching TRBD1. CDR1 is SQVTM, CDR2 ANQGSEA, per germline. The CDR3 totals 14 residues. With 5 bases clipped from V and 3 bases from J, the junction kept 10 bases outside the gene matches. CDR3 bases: TGCAGCGTTTCCCACAGGGGATCAGGCTACGAGCAGTACTTC. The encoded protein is CSVSHRGSGYEQYF.

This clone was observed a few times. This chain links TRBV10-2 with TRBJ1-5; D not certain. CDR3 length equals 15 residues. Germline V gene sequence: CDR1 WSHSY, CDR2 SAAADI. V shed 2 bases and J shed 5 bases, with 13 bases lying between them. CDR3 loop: CASSEREGGDQPQHF. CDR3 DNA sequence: TGCGCCAGCAGTGAGAGGGAGGGAGGAGATCAGCCCCAGCATTTT.

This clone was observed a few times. The DNA of the CDR3 is TGTGCCAGCAGTGAAGCCCCGGGTCCGGAGTACGAGCAGTACTTC. Its translation is CASSEAPGPEYEQYF. The rearrangement links TRBV2 to TRBJ2-7; D is ambiguous. Trimming took off 0 bases at V and 4 bases at J, with 13 bases between the two ends. Per germline, CDR1 SNHLY and CDR2 FYNNEI. The CDR3 loop spans 15 amino acids.

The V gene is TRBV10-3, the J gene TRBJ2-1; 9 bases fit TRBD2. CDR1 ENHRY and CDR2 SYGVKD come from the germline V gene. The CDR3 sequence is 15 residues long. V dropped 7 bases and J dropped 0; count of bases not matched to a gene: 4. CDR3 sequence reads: CAITDSGSSYNEQFF. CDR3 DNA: TGTGCCATCACTGATAGCGGGAGCTCCTACAATGAGCAGTTCTTC.

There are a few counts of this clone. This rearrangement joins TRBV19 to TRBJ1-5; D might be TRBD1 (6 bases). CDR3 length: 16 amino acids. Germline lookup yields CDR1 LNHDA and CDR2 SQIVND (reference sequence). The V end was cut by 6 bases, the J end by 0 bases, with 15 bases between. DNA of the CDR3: TGTGCCAGTAGCCCCTCGGGGGGCCATAGCAATCAGCCCCAGCATTTT. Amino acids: CASSPSGGHSNQPQHF.

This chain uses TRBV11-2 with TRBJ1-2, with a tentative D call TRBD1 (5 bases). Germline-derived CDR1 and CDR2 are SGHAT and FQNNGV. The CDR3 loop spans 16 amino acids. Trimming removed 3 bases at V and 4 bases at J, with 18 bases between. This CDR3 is CASSFAGEDPLYGYTF. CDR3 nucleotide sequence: TGTGCCAGCAGCTTCGCGGGGGAGGATCCACTCTATGGCTACACCTTC.

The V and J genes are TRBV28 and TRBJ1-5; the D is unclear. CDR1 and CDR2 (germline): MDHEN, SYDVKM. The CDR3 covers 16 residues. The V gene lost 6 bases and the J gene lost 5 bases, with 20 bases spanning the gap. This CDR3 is CASSPNAAKAYQPQHF. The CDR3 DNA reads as TGTGCCAGCAGCCCCAATGCGGCCAAAGCGTATCAGCCCCAGCATTTT.

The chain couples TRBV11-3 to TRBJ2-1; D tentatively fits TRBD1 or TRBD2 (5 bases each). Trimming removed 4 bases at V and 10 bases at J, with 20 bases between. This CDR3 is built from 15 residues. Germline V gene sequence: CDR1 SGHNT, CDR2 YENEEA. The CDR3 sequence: CASSSAGTDYGEQFF. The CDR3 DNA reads TGTGCCAGCAGCTCCGCCGGGACGGATTATGGGGAGCAGTTCTTC.

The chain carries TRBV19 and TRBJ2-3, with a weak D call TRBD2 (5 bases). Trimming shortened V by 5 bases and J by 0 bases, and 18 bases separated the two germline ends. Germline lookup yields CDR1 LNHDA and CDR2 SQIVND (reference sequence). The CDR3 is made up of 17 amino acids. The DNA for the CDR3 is TGTGCCAGTAGTGGGAGAACGGTCGCAGAAAGCACAGATACGCAGTATTTT. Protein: CASSGRTVAESTDTQYF.

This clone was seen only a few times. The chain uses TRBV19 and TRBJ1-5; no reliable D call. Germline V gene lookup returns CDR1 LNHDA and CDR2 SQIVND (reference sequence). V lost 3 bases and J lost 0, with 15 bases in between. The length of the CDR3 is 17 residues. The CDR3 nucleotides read TGTGCCAGTAGTATCCTTGATCCCTTCGATAGCAATCAGCCCCAGCATTTT. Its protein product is CASSILDPFDSNQPQHF.

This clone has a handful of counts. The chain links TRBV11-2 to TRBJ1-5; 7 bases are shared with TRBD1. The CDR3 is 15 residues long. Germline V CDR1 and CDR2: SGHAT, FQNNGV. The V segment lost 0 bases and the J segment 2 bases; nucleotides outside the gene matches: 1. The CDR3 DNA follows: TGTGCCAGCAGCTTAGAGGGACAGCGCAATCAGCCCCAGCATTTT. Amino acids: CASSLEGQRNQPQHF.

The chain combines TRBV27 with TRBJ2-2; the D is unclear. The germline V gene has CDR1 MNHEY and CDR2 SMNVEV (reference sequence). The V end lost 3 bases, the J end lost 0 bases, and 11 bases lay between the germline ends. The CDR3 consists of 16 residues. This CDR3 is CASSFRRIANTGELFF. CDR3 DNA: TGTGCCAGCAGTTTTAGGCGGATTGCGAACACCGGGGAGCTGTTTTTT.

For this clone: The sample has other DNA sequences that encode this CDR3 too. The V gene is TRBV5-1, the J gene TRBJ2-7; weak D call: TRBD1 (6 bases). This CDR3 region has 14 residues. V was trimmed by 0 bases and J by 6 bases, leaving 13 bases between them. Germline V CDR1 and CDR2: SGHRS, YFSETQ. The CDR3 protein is CASSLVQGLGEQYF. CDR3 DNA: TGCGCCAGCAGCTTGGTACAGGGATTAGGCGAGCAGTACTTC.

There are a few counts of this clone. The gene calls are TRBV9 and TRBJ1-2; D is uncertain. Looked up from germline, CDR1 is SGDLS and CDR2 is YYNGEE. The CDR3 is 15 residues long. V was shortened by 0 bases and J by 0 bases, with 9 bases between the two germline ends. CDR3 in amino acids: CASSVGAESNYGYTF. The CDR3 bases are TGTGCCAGCAGCGTAGGGGCGGAATCTAACTATGGCTACACCTTC.

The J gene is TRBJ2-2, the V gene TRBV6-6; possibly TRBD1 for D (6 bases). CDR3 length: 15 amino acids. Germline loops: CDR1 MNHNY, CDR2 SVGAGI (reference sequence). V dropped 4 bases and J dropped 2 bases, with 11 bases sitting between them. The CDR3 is CASSSDRINTGELFF. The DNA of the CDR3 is TGTGCCAGCAGTTCGGACAGAATAAACACCGGGGAGCTGTTTTTT.

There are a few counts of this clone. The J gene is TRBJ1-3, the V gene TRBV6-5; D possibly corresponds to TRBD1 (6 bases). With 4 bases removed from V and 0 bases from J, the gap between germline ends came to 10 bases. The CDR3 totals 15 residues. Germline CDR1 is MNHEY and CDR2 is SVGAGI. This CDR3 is CASSSRGTSGNTIYF. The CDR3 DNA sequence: TGTGCCAGCAGTTCAAGGGGGACCTCTGGAAACACCATATATTTT.